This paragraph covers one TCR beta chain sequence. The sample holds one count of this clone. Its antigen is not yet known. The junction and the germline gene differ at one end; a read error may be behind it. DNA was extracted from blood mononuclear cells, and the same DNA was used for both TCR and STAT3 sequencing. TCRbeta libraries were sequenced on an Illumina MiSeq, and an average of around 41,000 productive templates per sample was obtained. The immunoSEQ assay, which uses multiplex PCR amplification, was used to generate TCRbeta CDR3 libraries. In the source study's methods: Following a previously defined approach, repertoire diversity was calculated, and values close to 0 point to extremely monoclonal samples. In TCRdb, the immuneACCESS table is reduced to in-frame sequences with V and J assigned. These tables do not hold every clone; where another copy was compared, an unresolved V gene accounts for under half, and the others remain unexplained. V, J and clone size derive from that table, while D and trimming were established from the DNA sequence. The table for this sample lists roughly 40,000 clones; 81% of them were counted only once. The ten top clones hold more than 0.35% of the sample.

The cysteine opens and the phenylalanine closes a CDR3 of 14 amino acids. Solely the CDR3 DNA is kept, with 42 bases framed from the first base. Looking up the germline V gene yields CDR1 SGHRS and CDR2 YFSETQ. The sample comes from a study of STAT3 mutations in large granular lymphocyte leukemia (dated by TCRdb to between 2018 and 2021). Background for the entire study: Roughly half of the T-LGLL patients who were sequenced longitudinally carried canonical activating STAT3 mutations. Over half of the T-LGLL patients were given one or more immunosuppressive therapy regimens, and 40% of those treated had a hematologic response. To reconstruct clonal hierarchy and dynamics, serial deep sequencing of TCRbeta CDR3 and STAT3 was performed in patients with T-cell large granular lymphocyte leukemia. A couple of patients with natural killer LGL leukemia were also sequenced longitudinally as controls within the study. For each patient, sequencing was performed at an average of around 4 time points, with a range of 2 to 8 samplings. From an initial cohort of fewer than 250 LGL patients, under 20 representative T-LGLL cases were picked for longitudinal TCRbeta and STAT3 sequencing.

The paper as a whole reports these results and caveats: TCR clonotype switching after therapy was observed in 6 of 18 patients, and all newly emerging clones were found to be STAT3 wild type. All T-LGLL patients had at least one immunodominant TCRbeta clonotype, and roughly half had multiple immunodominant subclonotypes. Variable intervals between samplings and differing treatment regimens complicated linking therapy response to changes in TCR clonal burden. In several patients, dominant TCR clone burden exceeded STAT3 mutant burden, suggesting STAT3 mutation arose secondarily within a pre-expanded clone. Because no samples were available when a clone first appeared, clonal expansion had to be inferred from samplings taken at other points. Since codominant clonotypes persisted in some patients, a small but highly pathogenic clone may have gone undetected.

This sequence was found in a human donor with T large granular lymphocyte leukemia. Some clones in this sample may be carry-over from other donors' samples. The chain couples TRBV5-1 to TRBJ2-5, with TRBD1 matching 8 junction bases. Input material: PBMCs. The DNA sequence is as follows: TGCGCCAGCAGCTTGGCGGACAGGGAGGAGAACCAGTACTTC. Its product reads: CASSLADREENQYF.